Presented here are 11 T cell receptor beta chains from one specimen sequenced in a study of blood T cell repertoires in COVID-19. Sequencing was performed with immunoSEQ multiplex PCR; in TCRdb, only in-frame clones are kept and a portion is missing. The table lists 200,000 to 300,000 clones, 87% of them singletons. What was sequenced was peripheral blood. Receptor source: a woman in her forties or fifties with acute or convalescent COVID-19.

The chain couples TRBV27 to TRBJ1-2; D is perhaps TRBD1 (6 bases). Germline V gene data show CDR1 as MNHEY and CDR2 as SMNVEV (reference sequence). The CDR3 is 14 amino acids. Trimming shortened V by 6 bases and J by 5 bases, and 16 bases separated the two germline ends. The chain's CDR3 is CASSPTGKGYGYTF. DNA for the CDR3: TGTGCCAGCAGCCCCACAGGGAAGGGTTATGGCTACACCTTC.

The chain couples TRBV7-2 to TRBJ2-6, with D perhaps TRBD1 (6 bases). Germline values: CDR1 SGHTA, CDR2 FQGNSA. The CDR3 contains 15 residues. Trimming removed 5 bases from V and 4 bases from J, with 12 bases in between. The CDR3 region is CASSPPGAGANVLTF. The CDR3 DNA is TGTGCCAGCAGCCCCCCAGGGGCCGGGGCCAACGTCCTGACTTTC.

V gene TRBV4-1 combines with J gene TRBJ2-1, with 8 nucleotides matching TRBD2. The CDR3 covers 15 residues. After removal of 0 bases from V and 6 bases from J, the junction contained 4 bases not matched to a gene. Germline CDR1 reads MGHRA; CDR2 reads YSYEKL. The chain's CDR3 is CASSQDSGGGNEQFF. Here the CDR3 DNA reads TGCGCCAGCAGCCAAGATTCGGGAGGGGGCAATGAGCAGTTCTTC.

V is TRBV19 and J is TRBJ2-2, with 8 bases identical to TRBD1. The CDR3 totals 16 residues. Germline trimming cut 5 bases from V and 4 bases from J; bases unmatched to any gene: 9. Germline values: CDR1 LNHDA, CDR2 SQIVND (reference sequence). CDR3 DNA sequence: TGTGCCAGTAGTCGTCCGGGACAGGTCGCCACCGGGGAGCTGTTTTTT. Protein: CASSRPGQVATGELFF.

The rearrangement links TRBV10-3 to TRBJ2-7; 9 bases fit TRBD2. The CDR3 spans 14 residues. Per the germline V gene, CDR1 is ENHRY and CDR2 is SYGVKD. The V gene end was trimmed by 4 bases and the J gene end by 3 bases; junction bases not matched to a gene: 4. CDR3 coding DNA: TGTGCCATCAGTGGGGTAGCGGGGGACTACGAGCAGTACTTC. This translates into CAISGVAGDYEQYF.

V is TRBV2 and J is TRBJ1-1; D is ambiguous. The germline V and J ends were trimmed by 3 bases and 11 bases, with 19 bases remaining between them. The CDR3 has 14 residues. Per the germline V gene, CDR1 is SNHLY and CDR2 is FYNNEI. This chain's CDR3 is CASSDLMRDFVAFF. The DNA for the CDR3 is TGTGCCAGCAGTGATTTGATGAGGGATTTTGTGGCTTTCTTT.

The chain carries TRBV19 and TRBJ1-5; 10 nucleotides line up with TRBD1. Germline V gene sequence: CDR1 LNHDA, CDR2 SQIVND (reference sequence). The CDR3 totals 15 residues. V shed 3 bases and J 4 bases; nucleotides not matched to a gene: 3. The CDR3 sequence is CASSIPDRGNQPQHF. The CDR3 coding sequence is TGTGCCAGTAGTATCCCGGACAGGGGGAATCAGCCCCAGCATTTT.

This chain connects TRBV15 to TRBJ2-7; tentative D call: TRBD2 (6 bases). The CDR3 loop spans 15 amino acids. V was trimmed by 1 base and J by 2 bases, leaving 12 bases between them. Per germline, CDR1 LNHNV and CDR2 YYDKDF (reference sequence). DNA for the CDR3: TGTGCCACCAGCAGAGTGGGGCGGGATGCCTACGAGCAGTACTTC. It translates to CATSRVGRDAYEQYF. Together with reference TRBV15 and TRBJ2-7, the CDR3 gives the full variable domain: DAMVIQNPRYQVTQFGKPVTLSCSQTLNHNVMYWYQQKSSQAPKLLFHYYDKDFNNEADTPDNFQSRRPNTSFCFLDIRSPGLGDTAMYLCATSRVGRDAYEQYFGPGTRLTVT.

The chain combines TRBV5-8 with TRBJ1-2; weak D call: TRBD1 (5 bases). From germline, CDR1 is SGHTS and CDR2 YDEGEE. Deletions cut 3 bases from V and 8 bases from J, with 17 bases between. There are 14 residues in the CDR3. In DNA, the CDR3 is TGTGCCAGCAGCTCACTCCGGGACCGGGGGGGCTACACCTTC. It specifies CASSSLRDRGGYTF.

The CDR3 nucleotides read TGTGCCAGCAGCCTTAGACTAGCGGGAGGTAGGACAGATACGCAGTATTTT. It encodes CASSLRLAGGRTDTQYF. The V call is TRBV7-2, the J call TRBJ2-3; 13 bases match TRBD2. CDR3 length: 17 amino acids. Germline-derived CDR1 and CDR2 are SGHTA and FQGNSA. Trimming took 5 bases from V and 3 from J; bases not matched to a gene: 8. Together with reference TRBV7-2 and TRBJ2-3, the CDR3 gives the full variable domain: GAGVSQSPSNKVTEKGKDVELRCDPISGHTALYWYRQSLGQGLEFLIYFQGNSAPDKSGLPSDRFSAERTGGSVSTLTIQRTQQEDSAVYLCASSLRLAGGRTDTQYFGPGTRLTVL.

CDR3 in amino acids: CASSIRQGDYEQYF. CDR3 nucleotides: TGTGCCAGTAGTATCCGACAGGGGGACTACGAGCAGTACTTC. The rearrangement joins TRBV19 to TRBJ2-7, with 9 positions matching TRBD1. The V and J ends lost 3 bases and 3 bases, in that order; junction bases with no gene match: 3. This CDR3 comprises 14 residues. Germline-derived CDR1 and CDR2 are LNHDA and SQIVND (reference sequence).